This passage covers 14 T cell receptor beta chains from one sample sequenced in a study of T cell responses to AZD1222 COVID-19 vaccine. Measured with immunoSEQ multiplex PCR; TCRdb has only the in-frame clones, and not every one. The sample shows some 31,000 clones, roughly 90% of them seen only once. The sample was peripheral blood, taken 28 days after the second AZD1222 dose. The receptors come from an adult who received the AZD1222 COVID-19 vaccine.

V is TRBV19 and J is TRBJ1-5; D remains unclear. From germline, CDR1 is LNHDA and CDR2 SQIVND (reference sequence). V shed 4 bases and J shed 2 bases, with 9 bases lying between them. The CDR3 runs to 14 residues. Here the CDR3 reads CASSNREGNQPQHF. The DNA of the CDR3 is TGTGCCAGTAGTAATCGGGAGGGCAATCAGCCCCAGCATTTT.

The V call is TRBV7-2, the J call TRBJ1-5, with a possible D match to TRBD1 (5 bases). With 2 bases removed from V and 5 bases from J, the gap between germline ends came to 10 bases. CDR3 length: 14 residues. Germline values: CDR1 SGHTA, CDR2 FQGNSA. CDR3: CASSLYRDDQPQHF. The CDR3 nucleotides are TGTGCCAGCAGCTTATATAGGGACGATCAGCCCCAGCATTTT.

The chain uses TRBV3-1 (or the pseudogene TRBV3-2) and TRBJ1-5; the D is unclear. Per the germline V gene, CDR1 is LGHDT and CDR2 is YNNKEL (reference sequence). The CDR3 contains 15 residues. The V end lost 0 bases, the J end lost 2 bases, and 8 bases lay between the germline ends. CDR3 in amino acids: CASSQDSTGNQPQHF. DNA for the CDR3: TGTGCCAGCAGCCAAGACAGTACAGGCAATCAGCCCCAGCATTTT.

The rearrangement uses TRBV5-6 and TRBJ2-1; D is perhaps TRBD2 (5 bases). The ends were cut back, 0 bases at V and 0 bases at J, with 7 bases in the middle. CDR1 and CDR2 from the germline V gene are SGHDT and YYEEEE. This CDR3 contains 15 residues. CDR3 in DNA: TGTGCCAGCAGCTTGGCCGGGAACTCCTACAATGAGCAGTTCTTC. This gives the protein CASSLAGNSYNEQFF.

V and J are TRBV5-4 and TRBJ1-2; TRBD1 is a possible D gene (6 bases). CDR1 is SGHNT, CDR2 YYREEE, per germline (reference sequence). The CDR3 contains 15 residues. V lost 1 base and J lost 3, with 13 bases in between. CDR3 residues: CASSLSQGSDYGYTF. The CDR3 DNA sequence: TGTGCCAGCAGCTTGTCACAGGGATCTGACTATGGCTACACCTTC.

The chain combines TRBV15 with TRBJ2-1; TRBD1 matches 8 bases. The J segment lost 3 bases and the V segment lost 3 bases, leaving 4 bases of the junction unmatched. Germline CDR1 is LNHNV and CDR2 is YYDKDF (reference sequence). The CDR3 spans 15 residues. The CDR3 DNA is TGTGCCACCAGCAGTGGACAGGGAGTCTACAATGAGCAGTTCTTC. Its protein is CATSSGQGVYNEQFF.

The chain recombines TRBV3-1 (or the pseudogene TRBV3-2) with TRBJ1-5, with TRBD1 as a possible D gene (6 bases). This CDR3 contains 16 residues. The germline V gene has CDR1 LGHDT and CDR2 YNNKEL (reference sequence). V was trimmed by 4 bases and J by 4 bases, leaving 17 bases between them. The CDR3 is CASSRNPGDRNQPQHF. The CDR3 region has the DNA TGTGCCAGCAGCCGAAATCCCGGAGACAGGAATCAGCCCCAGCATTTT.

The chain combines TRBV19 with TRBJ2-7, with D unresolved. V lost 4 bases, J lost 4 bases, and 11 bases lay in between. Germline values: CDR1 LNHDA, CDR2 SQIVND (reference sequence). The CDR3 is made up of 13 amino acids. The CDR3: CASSTPPLYEQYF. CDR3 DNA sequence: TGTGCCAGTAGTACCCCTCCTTTATACGAGCAGTACTTC. Full variable domain (rest looked up from reference TRBV19 and TRBJ2-7): DGGITQSPKYLFRKEGQNVTLSCEQNLNHDAMYWYRQDPGQGLRLIYYSQIVNDFQKGDIAEGYSVSREKKESFPLTVTSAQKNPTAFYLCASSTPPLYEQYFGPGTRLTVT.

V is TRBV6-5 and J is TRBJ1-5, with a tentative D call TRBD1 (6 bases). Germline V gene data show CDR1 as MNHEY and CDR2 as SVGAGI. The germline V and J ends were trimmed by 2 bases and 7 bases, with 15 bases remaining between them. The CDR3 covers 15 residues. The CDR3 spells CASSYSQGPGQPQHF. In nucleotides, the CDR3 is TGTGCCAGCAGTTACAGTCAGGGGCCTGGGCAGCCCCAGCATTTT.

The rearrangement links TRBV5-1 to TRBJ2-1; D is possibly TRBD1 or TRBD2 (5 bases each). Trimming stripped 7 bases from V and 0 bases from J, with 8 bases between. Germline V gene lookup returns CDR1 SGHRS and CDR2 YFSETQ. The length of the CDR3 is 13 residues. CDR3: CASAGSSYNEQFF. The CDR3 region has the DNA TGCGCCAGCGCAGGGAGCTCCTACAATGAGCAGTTCTTC. The full variable domain, in which reference TRBV5-1 and TRBJ2-1 provide the parts outside the CDR3, is KAGVTQTPRYLIKTRGQQVTLSCSPISGHRSVSWYQQTPGQGLQFLFEYFSETQRNKGNFPGRFSGRQFSNSRSEMNVSTLELGDSALYLCASAGSSYNEQFFGPGTRLTVL.

This clone was observed a single time. The rearrangement uses TRBV3-1 (or the pseudogene TRBV3-2) and TRBJ2-5, with D perhaps being TRBD1 or TRBD2 (5 bases each). V was clipped by 5 bases and J by 1 base, with 11 bases between them. The germline gives CDR1 LGHDT, CDR2 YNNKEL (reference sequence). This CDR3 has 14 amino acids. The CDR3 DNA sequence: TGTGCCAGCAGCTTAAAGGGGACCCAAGAGACCCAGTACTTC. As protein: CASSLKGTQETQYF.

There are a few counts of this clone. This chain uses TRBV2 with TRBJ1-2, with no clear D. Trimming cost V 1 base and J 3 bases, with 6 bases left between them. CDR1 and CDR2 from the germline V gene are SNHLY and FYNNEI. The CDR3 is 13 residues long. In DNA, the CDR3 is TGTGCCAGCAGTGAAGACAGCTACTATGGCTACACCTTC. This encodes CASSEDSYYGYTF.

The chain joins TRBV5-4 to TRBJ2-6; TRBD2 might be the D (6 bases). Germline V gene sequence: CDR1 SGHNT, CDR2 YYREEE (reference sequence). The CDR3 spans 16 residues. The V and J ends lost 3 bases and 4 bases respectively, with 14 bases between them. For the CDR3, the DNA is TGTGCCAGCAGCTGGGGACTTAAGACAGGGGCCAACGTCCTGACTTTC. Translated: CASSWGLKTGANVLTF.

A single count supports this clone. The rearrangement links TRBV20-1 to TRBJ2-3; D remains unclear. Germline values: CDR1 DFQATT, CDR2 SNEGSKA (reference sequence). The CDR3 is made up of 13 amino acids. Trimming cost V 3 bases and J 2 bases, with 9 bases left between them. CDR3 region: CSASLDPTDTQYF. The CDR3 region has the DNA TGCAGTGCTAGTTTAGATCCCACAGATACGCAGTATTTT.